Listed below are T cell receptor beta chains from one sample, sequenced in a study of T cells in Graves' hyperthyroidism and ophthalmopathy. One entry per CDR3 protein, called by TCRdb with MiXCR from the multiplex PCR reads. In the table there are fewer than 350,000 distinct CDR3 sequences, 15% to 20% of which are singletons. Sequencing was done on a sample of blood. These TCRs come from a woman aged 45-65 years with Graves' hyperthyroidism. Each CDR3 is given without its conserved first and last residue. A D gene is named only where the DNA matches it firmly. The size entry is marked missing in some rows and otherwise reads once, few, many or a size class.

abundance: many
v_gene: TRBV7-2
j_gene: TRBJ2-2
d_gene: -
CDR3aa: ASSLGRIGTGELF

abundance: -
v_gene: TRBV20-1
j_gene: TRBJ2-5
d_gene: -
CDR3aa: SARAVGETQY

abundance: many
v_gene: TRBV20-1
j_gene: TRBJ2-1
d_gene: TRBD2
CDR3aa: SAPSGGAVHEQF

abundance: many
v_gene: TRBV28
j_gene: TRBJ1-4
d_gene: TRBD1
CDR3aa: ASSLGQHEKLF

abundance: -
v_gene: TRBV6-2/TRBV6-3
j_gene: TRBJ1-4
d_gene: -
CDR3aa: ASSYSGHNEKLF

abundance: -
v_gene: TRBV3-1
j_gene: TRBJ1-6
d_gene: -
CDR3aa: ASSPRQVPNSPLH

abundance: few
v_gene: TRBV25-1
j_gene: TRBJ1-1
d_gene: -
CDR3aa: ASSESGPNTEAF

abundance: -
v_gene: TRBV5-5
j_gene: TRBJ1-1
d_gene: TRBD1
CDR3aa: ASSLGGQIRKNTEAF

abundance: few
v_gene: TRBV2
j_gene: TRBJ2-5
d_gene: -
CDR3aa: ATAPGEGETQY

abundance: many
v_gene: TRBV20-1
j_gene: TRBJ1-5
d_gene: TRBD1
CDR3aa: SVLDREGYSNQPQH

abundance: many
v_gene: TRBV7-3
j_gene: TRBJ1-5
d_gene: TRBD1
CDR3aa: ASSPLGQGCNQPQH

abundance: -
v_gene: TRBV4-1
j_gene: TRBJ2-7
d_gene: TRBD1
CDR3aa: ASSQSDRGSYEQY

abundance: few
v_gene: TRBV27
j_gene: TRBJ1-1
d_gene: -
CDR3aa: ASSFSDGYTEAF

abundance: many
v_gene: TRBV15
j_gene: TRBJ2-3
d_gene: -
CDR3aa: ATNGGPGRQTDTQY

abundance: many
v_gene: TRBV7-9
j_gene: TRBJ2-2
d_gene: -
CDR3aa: ASSLSLGTGHTGELF

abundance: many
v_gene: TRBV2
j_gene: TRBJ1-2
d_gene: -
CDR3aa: ASSETGRDGYT

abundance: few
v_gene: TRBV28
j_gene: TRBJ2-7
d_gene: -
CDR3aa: ASSKGAYEQY

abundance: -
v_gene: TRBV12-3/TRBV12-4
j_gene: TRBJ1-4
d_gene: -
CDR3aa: ASSFSYRNEKLF

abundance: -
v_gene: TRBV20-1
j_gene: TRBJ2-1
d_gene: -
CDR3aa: SAREGSSYNEQF

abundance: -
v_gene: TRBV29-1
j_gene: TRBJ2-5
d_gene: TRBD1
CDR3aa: SGWDRGESETQY

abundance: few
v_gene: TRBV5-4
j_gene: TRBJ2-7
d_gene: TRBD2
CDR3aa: ASSFLTGGRTREQY

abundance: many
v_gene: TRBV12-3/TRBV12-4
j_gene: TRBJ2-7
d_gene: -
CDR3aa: ASSLAWVGYEQY

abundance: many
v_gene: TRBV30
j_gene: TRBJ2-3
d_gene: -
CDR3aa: AWSVMTGTQY

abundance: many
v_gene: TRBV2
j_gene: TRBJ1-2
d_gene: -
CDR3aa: ASRVTPNYGYT

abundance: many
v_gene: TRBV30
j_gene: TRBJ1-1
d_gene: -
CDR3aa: AWCYGNTEAF

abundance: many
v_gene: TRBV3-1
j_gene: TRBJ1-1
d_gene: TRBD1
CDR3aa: ASSLTGTGRTEAF

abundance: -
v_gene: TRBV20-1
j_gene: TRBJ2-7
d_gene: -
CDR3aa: SAKDGGEYEQY

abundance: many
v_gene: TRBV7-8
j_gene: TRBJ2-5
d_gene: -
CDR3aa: ASSLGGFLETQY

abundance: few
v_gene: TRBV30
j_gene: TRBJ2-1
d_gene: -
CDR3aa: AWAPGTYYNEQF

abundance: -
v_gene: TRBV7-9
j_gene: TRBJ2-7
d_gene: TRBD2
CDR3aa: ASSSLAGDYEQY

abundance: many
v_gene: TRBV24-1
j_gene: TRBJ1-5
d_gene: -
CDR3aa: ATSDVGTEQPQH

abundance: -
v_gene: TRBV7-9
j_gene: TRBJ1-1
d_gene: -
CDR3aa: ASSLSSWGTEAF

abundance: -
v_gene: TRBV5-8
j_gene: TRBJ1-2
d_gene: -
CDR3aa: ASSIQRWPSGYT

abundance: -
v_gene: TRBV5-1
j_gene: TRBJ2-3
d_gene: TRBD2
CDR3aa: ASSLGPLAGGSDTQY